The 28 T cell receptor beta chains below come from one sample, sequenced in a study of shared clonotypes between healthy human individuals. Only in-frame clones appear in the TCRdb table, and some are missing; sequencing was by immunoSEQ multiplex PCR. The table lists more than 900,000 clones, around three quarters of them singletons. Sequenced input: memory CD4+ T cells from PBMCs. Documented subset: CD45RA-negative fraction. These receptors all stem from a man between 18 and 29 years old in good health. Some clones in this sample may be carry-over from other donors' samples.

V is TRBV7-8 and J is TRBJ2-7, with 7 bases identical to TRBD1. The CDR3 totals 15 residues. Germline assignment: CDR1 SGHVS and CDR2 FQNEAQ. The junction had 5 bases not matched to a gene; V was cut back by 1 base and J by 2 bases. As DNA, the CDR3 is TGTGCCAGCAGCTTAGTTAGGGACAGCACCTACGAGCAGTACTTC. This sequence encodes CASSLVRDSTYEQYF.

Comment on this clone: Other nucleotide sequences in the sample specify the same CDR3. The rearrangement links TRBV2 to TRBJ2-1; the match to TRBD1 covers 10 bases. The CDR3 contains 15 residues. Unmatched junction bases numbered 3, after V lost 6 bases and J lost 1 base. CDR1 is SNHLY, CDR2 FYNNEI, per germline. As DNA, the CDR3 is TGTGCCAGCAGCGGGGGACAGGGGTCCTACAATGAGCAGTTCTTC. Amino acids: CASSGGQGSYNEQFF. Variable domain in full (rest from reference TRBV2 and TRBJ2-1): EPEVTQTPSHQVTQMGQEVILRCVPISNHLYFYWYRQILGQKVEFLVSFYNNEISEKSEIFDDQFSVERPDGSNFTLKIRSTKLEDSAMYFCASSGGQGSYNEQFFGPGTRLTVL.

The chain links TRBV5-6 to TRBJ2-4; D unclear. Germline V gene sequence: CDR1 SGHDT, CDR2 YYEEEE. V was clipped by 1 base and J by 8 bases, with 16 bases between them. The CDR3 has 15 residues. CDR3 residues: CASSLFARALDIQYF. As DNA, the CDR3 is TGTGCCAGCAGCTTGTTCGCTAGGGCTCTTGACATTCAGTACTTC.

V gene TRBV19 combines with J gene TRBJ1-4; D remains unclear. This CDR3 has 13 residues. Germline CDR1 LNHDA, CDR2 SQIVND (reference sequence). V lost 5 bases to trimming and J lost 3 bases, with 7 bases between them. CDR3 region: CASSPRANEKLFF. For the CDR3, the DNA is TGTGCCAGTAGTCCGAGGGCTAATGAAAAACTGTTTTTT.

This sequence joins TRBV28 and TRBJ1-1, with 7 bases matching TRBD1. V lost 10 bases and J lost 7; bases outside the gene matches: 9. The germline V gene has CDR1 MDHEN and CDR2 SYDVKM. This CDR3 has 12 amino acids. The CDR3 reads CATRGGMVEAFF. The CDR3 DNA reads as TGTGCCACCAGGGGGGGTATGGTTGAAGCTTTCTTT.

Ten or more counts support this clone. V and J are TRBV6-1 and TRBJ2-3, with D tentatively TRBD2 (6 bases). The V end lost 3 bases, the J end lost 1 base, and 14 bases lay between the germline ends. Germline lookup yields CDR1 MNHNS and CDR2 SASEGT. The CDR3 spans 16 residues. The DNA of the CDR3 is TGTGCCAGCAGTGAGGTCTACGGGAGTCGCACAGATACGCAGTATTTT. Amino acid sequence: CASSEVYGSRTDTQYF.

This clone is a singleton in its sample. This chain joins TRBV9 and TRBJ2-3; TRBD2 matches at 8 bases. V lost 0 bases and J lost 5; bases outside the gene matches: 8. Germline assignment: CDR1 SGDLS and CDR2 YYNGEE. The CDR3 is 16 residues long. The CDR3 reads CASSVAAGVVEDTQYF. DNA for the CDR3: TGTGCCAGCAGCGTAGCAGCGGGAGTCGTAGAAGATACGCAGTATTTT.

J is TRBJ1-2 and V is TRBV19; D ambiguous. Germline V lookup: CDR1 LNHDA, CDR2 SQIVND (reference sequence). Between the trimmed V and J ends, which lost 3 bases and 4 bases, there was a span of 12 bases. The CDR3 contains 14 residues. CDR3 DNA: TGTGCCAGTAGTATGTACGGCGGAATCTATGGCTACACCTTC. It yields the protein CASSMYGGIYGYTF.

DNA for the CDR3: TGTGCCAGCAGTTCGACGGCACCAGCCCAGCATTTT. This sequence encodes CASSSTAPAQHF. This chain links TRBV28 with TRBJ1-5; D remains unclear. The germline V and J ends were trimmed by 4 bases and 11 bases, with 12 bases remaining between them. CDR1 is MDHEN, CDR2 SYDVKM, per germline. The CDR3 extends over 12 amino acids.

The genes are TRBV5-1 and TRBJ1-1, with no clear D. The CDR3 sequence is 15 residues long. The V end lost 0 bases, the J end lost 4 bases, and 13 bases lay between the germline ends. The V gene's germline CDR1 is SGHRS and CDR2 YFSETQ. CDR3 DNA sequence: TGCGCCAGCAGCTTGGGAGCCGTAATTGGCACTGAAGCTTTCTTT. This translates into CASSLGAVIGTEAFF.

Regarding this clone: Possible read error: a much larger clone is one base away. The rearrangement uses TRBV18 and TRBJ2-7, with TRBD2 matching 9 bases. The germline CDR1 and CDR2 sequences are KGHSH and LQKENI. The CDR3 runs 15 residues. V lost 3 bases and J lost 7; bases outside the gene matches: 10. The CDR3 loop is CASSPLAGSGGEQYF. The CDR3 DNA is TGTGCCAGCTCACCCCTAGCGGGAAGCGGGGGAGAGCAGTACTTC. The full variable domain, completed using reference TRBV18 and TRBJ2-7, is NAGVMQNPRHLVRRRGQEARLRCSPMKGHSHVYWYRQLPEEGLKFMVYLQKENIIDESGMPKERFSAEFPKEGPSILRIQQVVRGDSAAYFCASSPLAGSGGEQYFGPGTRLTVT.

The chain couples TRBV4-2 to TRBJ1-2, with unresolved D. V dropped 4 bases and J dropped 0 bases, with 15 bases sitting between them. The CDR3 is 16 residues long. Germline V CDR1 and CDR2: LGHNA, YNFKEQ. CDR3 residues: CASSPVVGESNYGYTF. The DNA for the CDR3 is TGTGCCAGCAGCCCAGTGGTAGGAGAATCTAACTATGGCTACACCTTC.

This sequence joins TRBV28 and TRBJ1-1; 9 nucleotides match TRBD1. Germline CDR1 and CDR2: MDHEN and SYDVKM. The CDR3 contains 17 residues. V lost 8 bases and J lost 3; bases outside the gene matches: 16. In nucleotides, the CDR3 is TGTGCCAGCGGTCTCCCGGGACAGGGACCCTCGGACACTGAAGCTTTCTTT. Encoded protein: CASGLPGQGPSDTEAFF.

V is TRBV11-2 and J is TRBJ1-2, with 7 bases matching TRBD1. The CDR3 runs 13 residues. Trimming cost V 5 bases and J 2 bases; bases outside gene matches: 2. Germline CDR1 is SGHAT and CDR2 is FQNNGV. CDR3 in amino acids: CASSPTGNYGYTF. DNA of the CDR3: TGTGCCAGCAGCCCGACAGGGAACTATGGCTACACCTTC.

This chain joins TRBV5-6 and TRBJ2-3, with TRBD2 identical over 12 bases. Trimming at V came to 4 bases and at J to 0 bases, leaving 6 bases not matched to a gene. The length of the CDR3 is 17 residues. Germline CDR1 SGHDT, CDR2 YYEEEE. This CDR3 reads CASSQRLAGASTDTQYF. CDR3 in DNA: TGTGCCAGCAGCCAGAGACTAGCGGGGGCTAGCACAGATACGCAGTATTTT.

The chain joins TRBV6-1 to TRBJ2-1, with D perhaps TRBD2 (6 bases). In germline, CDR1 is MNHNS, CDR2 SASEGT. Trimming stripped 6 bases from V and 6 bases from J, with 9 bases between. The CDR3 length is 12 residues. CDR3 nucleotide sequence: TGTGCCAGCAGGCTGGGAGGCAATGAGCAGTTCTTC. It translates to CASRLGGNEQFF.

The chain uses TRBV5-1 and TRBJ1-3; no firm D call. Looked up from germline, CDR1 is SGHRS and CDR2 is YFSETQ. V was pared by 8 bases and J by 0 bases, with 21 bases between. The CDR3 runs 17 residues. The CDR3: CASRSDLAHSSGNTIYF. The CDR3 nucleotides read TGCGCCAGTAGGTCCGACCTCGCCCATAGCTCTGGAAACACCATATATTTT. Supplemented by reference TRBV5-1 and TRBJ1-3, the full variable domain reads KAGVTQTPRYLIKTRGQQVTLSCSPISGHRSVSWYQQTPGQGLQFLFEYFSETQRNKGNFPGRFSGRQFSNSRSEMNVSTLELGDSALYLCASRSDLAHSSGNTIYFGEGSWLTVV.

The rearrangement joins TRBV7-2 to TRBJ1-1; 7 nucleotides align to TRBD1. With V trimmed by 10 bases and J by 7 bases, 12 bases remained unmatched. The CDR3 runs to 13 residues. Germline V gene sequence: CDR1 SGHTA, CDR2 FQGNSA. The CDR3 coding sequence is TGTGCCACTACGCTACGGACAGGACTTGAAGCTTTCTTT. Translation gives CATTLRTGLEAFF.

As concerns this clone: A clone one base away is much larger, so this may be a read error. Other DNA sequences in this specimen translate into the identical CDR3. The CDR3 reads CAWSPASGRVTDTQYF. The CDR3 region has the DNA TGTGCCTGGAGTCCAGCTAGTGGGAGGGTCACAGATACGCAGTATTTT. This sequence joins TRBV30 and TRBJ2-3; 7 nucleotides match TRBD2. CDR1 is GTSNPN, CDR2 SVGIG, per germline (reference sequence). CDR3 length equals 16 residues. The V gene end was trimmed by 2 bases and the J gene end by 2 bases; junction bases not matched to a gene: 10.

In this sample, this clone turned up a few times. CDR3 loop: CASSLRIYGYTF. Written as DNA, the CDR3 is TGTGCCAGCAGTTTACGAATTTATGGCTACACCTTC. V is TRBV28 and J is TRBJ1-2; D call uncertain. From germline, CDR1 is MDHEN and CDR2 SYDVKM. This CDR3 has 12 amino acids. V lost 2 bases to trimming and J lost 5 bases, with 6 bases between them.

Concerning this clone itself: A single base separates this from a much larger clone, so it may be a read error. The rearrangement joins TRBV11-3 to TRBJ1-2; D might be TRBD1 (5 bases). V was shortened by 5 bases and J by 4 bases, with 8 bases between the two germline ends. Germline V gene lookup returns CDR1 SGHNT and CDR2 YENEEA. The CDR3 contains 12 residues. The CDR3 region has the DNA TGTGCCAGCAGCCTCGGGGGCTATGGCTACACCTTC. It translates to CASSLGGYGYTF.

This clone is a singleton in its sample. This rearrangement joins TRBV28 to TRBJ2-2; 10 bases fit TRBD1. From germline, CDR1 is MDHEN and CDR2 SYDVKM. CDR3 length: 16 amino acids. V gave up 3 bases and J gave up 5 bases; unmatched junction bases: 6. The CDR3 nucleotides are TGTGCCAGCAGTTTCTGGGACAGGGGCTATACCGGGGAGCTGTTTTTT. It encodes CASSFWDRGYTGELFF. Full variable domain (outside the CDR3, taken from reference TRBV28 and TRBJ2-2): DVKVTQSSRYLVKRTGEKVFLECVQDMDHENMFWYRQDPGLGLRLIYFSYDVKMKEKGDIPEGYSVSREKKERFSLILESASTNQTSMYLCASSFWDRGYTGELFFGEGSRLTVL.

The chain combines TRBV6-1 with TRBJ1-2; 8 bases are shared with TRBD1. With 8 bases clipped from V and 3 bases from J, the junction kept 5 bases outside the gene matches. Germline-derived CDR1 and CDR2 are MNHNS and SASEGT. The CDR3 has 13 amino acids. The DNA for the CDR3 is TGTGCCAGCTGTCCAGGGGGCGACTATGGCTACACCTTC. This codes for CASCPGGDYGYTF.

The chain is built from TRBV11-2 and TRBJ2-5; TRBD2 matches at 11 bases. Germline CDR1 SGHAT, CDR2 FQNNGV. The CDR3 is made up of 16 amino acids. Trimming took 0 bases from V and 5 from J; bases not matched to a gene: 5. CDR3 amino acids: CASSLDSASGRETQYF. The CDR3 DNA follows: TGTGCCAGCAGCTTAGATTCGGCTAGCGGGAGGGAGACCCAGTACTTC.

This clone was recorded once. The rearrangement links TRBV7-7 to TRBJ2-5; 9 bases line up with TRBD1. Germline loops: CDR1 SSHAT, CDR2 FNYEAQ (reference sequence). This CDR3 has 14 amino acids. Trimming took 4 bases from V and 5 from J; bases not matched to a gene: 5. CDR3 sequence reads: CASSSTGTGETQYF. In DNA, the CDR3 is TGTGCCAGCAGCTCAACCGGGACAGGGGAGACCCAGTACTTC.

Comment on this clone: The same CDR3 is also encoded by other DNA sequences in this sample. The CDR3 here is CASSSQGQPQHF. In DNA form, the CDR3 reads TGTGCCAGCAGCTCTCAGGGTCAGCCCCAGCATTTT. J is TRBJ1-5 and V is TRBV28, with D tentatively TRBD1 (5 bases). Trimming took 6 bases from V and 6 from J, leaving 9 bases between them. Germline CDR1 MDHEN, CDR2 SYDVKM. The CDR3 length is 12 residues.

V usage is TRBV6-6 and J usage is TRBJ1-2, with 8 bases identical to TRBD1. This CDR3 region has 16 residues. The germline CDR1 and CDR2 sequences are MNHNY and SVGAGI (reference sequence). J was trimmed by 1 base and V by 1 base; bases with no gene match: 5. The chain's CDR3 is CASSYFGGQVNYGYTF. CDR3 DNA: TGTGCCAGCAGTTACTTTGGGGGACAGGTTAACTATGGCTACACCTTC.

The chain links TRBV10-3 to TRBJ1-2; 7 bases align to TRBD1. CDR1 and CDR2 (germline): ENHRY, SYGVKD. The trim removed 5 bases at V and 5 bases at J, leaving 5 bases unmatched. This CDR3 region has 13 residues. The CDR3 sequence is CAISPGTAYGYTF. CDR3 coding DNA: TGTGCCATCAGTCCCGGGACAGCTTATGGCTACACCTTC.